This paragraph reports one T cell receptor beta chain. This clone was recorded only once. Its antigen is currently not known. No qualities accompany the bases; no much larger clone lies one base away. This sample stems from a study of T cell responses to AZD1222 COVID-19 vaccine (dated by TCRdb to about 2021). Regarding the research as a whole: A total of under 250 trial participants underwent TCR sequencing, of whom some 200 had received two doses of AZD1222 and roughly 26 had received two doses of the MenACWY control vaccine. Trial participants were enrolled into age subgroups of 18-55, 56-69 and 70-plus years, which contained approximately 150, 28 and 58 TCR-sequenced participants, respectively.

CDR1 and CDR2 are read off the germline V gene as MDHEN and SYDVKM. There are 15 amino acids in the CDR3, from cysteine to phenylalanine inclusive. Here the CDR3 DNA is all that survives: 45 bases in frame from base 1. V has 5 bases trimmed and J has 8 bases trimmed; junction bases matching no gene number 6. Summary of the overall study and its limitations: Nearly half of unique spike-specific TCRs reportedly recognized epitopes outside regions mutated in the B.1.351 and B.1.1.7 variants. The 56-69-year group was small, and its depth increase did not reach significance, likely because of low power. Conclusions about previously exposed vaccinees are limited because only six or seven AZD1222 recipients were SARS-CoV-2 seropositive at baseline. Because no day 14 peak-response samples were available, the repertoires could be characterized only after the peak T cell response. After two AZD1222 doses, spike-specific TCR breadth and depth were significantly higher than at day 0 and than in MenACWY recipients. The whole spike protein was spanned by vaccine-associated CD4 TCRs, and dominant responses were seen in regions 160-218 and 743-854. Participants were mostly white British, with more females than males. The authors suggested clonal diversity may have been underestimated.

The CDR3 regions of human TCRbeta chains were analyzed by immunosequencing. Under the source paper's analysis protocol: Repertoire TCRs were matched against a reference library of SARS-CoV-2-specific TCRs generated with the MIRA antigen-specificity platform. Breadth meant the fraction of unique TCRs that were SARS-CoV-2-associated, whereas depth meant the fraction of total T cells that were SARS-CoV-2-associated. Using the MIRA data, each spike-specific TCR was assigned both to the spike region to which the TCR was reactive and to a CD4 or CD8 class. Log10-transformed breadth and depth values were compared by one-way ANOVA with Sidak's multiple comparisons tests. TCRdb retrieved this table from immuneACCESS and kept in-frame rearrangements only. Not all clones are present; in checked studies, unresolved V genes account for under half, and no reason is known for the remainder. That table gives V, J and clone size, and the DNA gave D and trimming. The sample yields 150,000 or so clones; more than 85% were counted once. The ten biggest clones cover about 3.8% of the sample.

The intended sense of this specimen's time point label: about 28 days (+/-7) after the second vaccine dose. AZD1222 recipients given second doses at about 4 weeks or at about 12 weeks were pooled, since spike-specific TCR depth and breadth were not found to differ between the two schedules. The vaccinee samples were drawn from two UK trials, COV001 and COV002, one of which was a single-blind randomized controlled phase 2/3 trial testing AZD1222 (ChAdOx1 nCoV-19) in healthy adults. Trial participant PBMC samples were collected at day 0 and day 28 after the second dose for TCRbeta chain sequencing. Recombination joined TRBV28 with TRBJ1-4, with 12 bases matching TRBD1. Sequencing used peripheral blood, obtained 28 days after the second AZD1222 dose. The sequence was obtained from an adult who received the AZD1222 COVID-19 vaccine. The bases are TGTGCCAGCAGTGCGGGACAGGGGGCAGGGGAAAAACTGTTTTTT. Its amino acids are CASSAGQGAGEKLFF.